Each of the 17 T cell receptor beta chains below was sequenced from the same sample in a study of regulatory dendritic cells for organ transplantation. Using immunoSEQ multiplex PCR, the repertoire was profiled, and TCRdb retains in-frame clones only, with some absent. The sample includes more than 35,000 clones, under 95% of them seen just once. Sequencing input: naive CD8+ T cells from blood. The sample's subset: CD45RA+ naive T cells. The source of these receptors is a human donor in good health.

This chain connects TRBV10-3 to TRBJ1-1; D ambiguous. V shed 3 bases and J shed 3 bases, with 14 bases lying between them. Germline values: CDR1 ENHRY, CDR2 SYGVKD. The CDR3 has 15 amino acids. The CDR3 bases are TGTGCCATCAGTGACACCGGGGTTCGGGACACTGAAGCTTTCTTT. It codes for CAISDTGVRDTEAFF.

This chain's CDR3 is CASSLRTGGQETQYF. The CDR3 region has the DNA TGTGCCAGCAGCTTACGTACAGGGGGCCAAGAGACCCAGTACTTC. J is TRBJ2-5 and V is TRBV5-4, with 8 bases that match TRBD1. V was pared by 2 bases and J by 1 base, with 4 bases of the junction left unmatched. The germline V gene encodes CDR1 SGHNT and CDR2 YYREEE (reference sequence). This CDR3 is built from 15 residues.

The CDR3 region has the DNA TGTGCCAGCAGCCCGGGACTAGCGGGGTACGAGCAGTACTTC. Amino acids: CASSPGLAGYEQYF. The rearrangement uses TRBV9 and TRBJ2-7, with 13 positions matching TRBD2. The CDR3 is 14 residues long. The V segment lost 4 bases and the J segment 4 bases; nucleotides outside the gene matches: 2. Germline CDR1 SGDLS, CDR2 YYNGEE. Full variable domain (missing parts from reference TRBV9 and TRBJ2-7): DSGVTQTPKHLITATGQRVTLRCSPRSGDLSVYWYQQSLDQGLQFLIQYYNGEERAKGNILERFSAQQFPDLHSELNLSSLELGDSALYFCASSPGLAGYEQYFGPGTRLTVT.

This clone has just one count. The V gene is TRBV6-5, the J gene TRBJ1-1, with D possibly matching TRBD1 (6 bases). The CDR3 has 15 amino acids. Between the trimmed V and J ends, which lost 0 bases and 5 bases, there was a span of 13 bases. CDR1 and CDR2 from the germline V gene are MNHEY and SVGAGI. CDR3 residues: CASSYSTGASTEAFF. The CDR3 bases are TGTGCCAGCAGTTACTCTACGGGGGCGAGTACTGAAGCTTTCTTT.

The chain couples TRBV9 to TRBJ1-5; no reliable D call. The CDR3 covers 15 residues. Germline V gene lookup returns CDR1 SGDLS and CDR2 YYNGEE. V was clipped by 0 bases and J by 6 bases, with 13 bases between them. The CDR3 loop is CASSVDAGRSQPQHF. The CDR3 nucleotides are TGTGCCAGCAGCGTAGACGCCGGAAGAAGTCAGCCCCAGCATTTT. Drawing the rest from reference TRBV9 and TRBJ1-5, the complete variable domain is DSGVTQTPKHLITATGQRVTLRCSPRSGDLSVYWYQQSLDQGLQFLIQYYNGEERAKGNILERFSAQQFPDLHSELNLSSLELGDSALYFCASSVDAGRSQPQHFGDGTRLSIL.

V and J are TRBV7-9 and TRBJ1-2; D is unclear. Germline CDR1 is SEHNR and CDR2 is FQNEAQ (reference sequence). Trimming pared 2 bases from V and 8 bases from J, leaving 18 bases between. CDR3 length: 15 amino acids. This chain's CDR3 is CASSLTDKVLKGYTF. For the CDR3, the DNA is TGTGCCAGCAGCTTAACCGACAAGGTCCTCAAGGGCTACACCTTC.

This clone showed up just a few times. The chain couples TRBV4-1 to TRBJ1-2; D may be TRBD1 (6 bases). The V end lost 1 base, the J end lost 0 bases, and 15 bases lay between the germline ends. The CDR3 has 17 amino acids. The germline V gene encodes CDR1 MGHRA and CDR2 YSYEKL. The CDR3 loop reads CASSQVLGGNPNYGYTF. CDR3 coding DNA: TGCGCCAGCAGCCAAGTTCTGGGGGGCAACCCTAACTATGGCTACACCTTC.

In this sample, this clone turned up a few times. CDR3 DNA sequence: TGTGCCAGCAGTGGAACAGGGGGAAATCAGCCCCAGCATTTT. Translated, it gives CASSGTGGNQPQHF. The J gene is TRBJ1-5, the V gene TRBV27; 8 bases map to TRBD1. The CDR3 contains 14 residues. V shed 5 bases and J 4 bases; nucleotides not matched to a gene: 4. Per germline, CDR1 MNHEY and CDR2 SMNVEV (reference sequence).

This rearrangement joins TRBV19 to TRBJ2-7; D call uncertain. This CDR3 has 14 amino acids. The germline CDR1 and CDR2 sequences are LNHDA and SQIVND (reference sequence). The V end lost 3 bases, the J end lost 0 bases, and 9 bases lay between the germline ends. The CDR3 region is CASSIGHSSYEQYF. CDR3 DNA sequence: TGTGCCAGTAGTATCGGGCACAGCTCCTACGAGCAGTACTTC.

The chain couples TRBV6-1 to TRBJ1-1; maybe TRBD1 (6 bases). CDR1 and CDR2 from the germline V gene are MNHNS and SASEGT. The V end was cut by 4 bases, the J end by 11 bases, with 23 bases between. This CDR3 contains 15 residues. CDR3 amino acids: CASSGTGTQAKEAFF. CDR3 DNA: TGTGCCAGCAGTGGTACCGGGACACAAGCAAAGGAGGCTTTCTTT.

This clone was seen only a few times. This chain links TRBV29-1 with TRBJ1-1; D is uncertain. V shed 1 base and J shed 1 base, with 7 bases lying between them. Germline loops: CDR1 SQVTM, CDR2 ANQGSEA. This CDR3 region has 13 residues. This CDR3 reads CSVEARGNTEAFF. CDR3 nucleotides: TGCAGCGTTGAAGCGAGAGGGAACACTGAAGCTTTCTTT.

The J gene is TRBJ2-3, the V gene TRBV28, with no clear D. The CDR3 totals 11 residues. Trimming stripped 3 bases from V and 3 bases from J, with 1 base between. Germline V gene lookup returns CDR1 MDHEN and CDR2 SYDVKM. The CDR3 nucleotides are TGTGCCAGCAGTTTTACAGATACGCAGTATTTT. The encoded protein is CASSFTDTQYF.

The CDR3 coding sequence is TGTGCCACACTAGCGGGAAGCGCCGGGGAGCTGTTTTTT. It encodes CATLAGSAGELFF. This rearrangement joins TRBV10-3 to TRBJ2-2; 10 bases line up with TRBD2. This CDR3 is built from 13 residues. Germline V CDR1 and CDR2: ENHRY, SYGVKD. Trimming took 10 bases from V and 6 from J; bases not matched to a gene: 5.

The gene calls are TRBV1 and TRBJ2-3; the table's D gene call, TRBD2, was not cross checked with the DNA. TRBV1 is shown as a pseudogene. The CDR3 sequence is 20 residues long. CDR3 residues: CTSSPRGLAGGPSVTDTQYF. CDR3 nucleotides: TGCACCAGCAGCCCCCGGGGACTAGCGGGGGGGCCGTCGGTCACAGATACGCAGTATTTT.

The chain combines TRBV6-6 with TRBJ1-1, with a possible D match to TRBD1 (5 bases). CDR3 length: 13 residues. Germline V gene lookup returns CDR1 MNHNY and CDR2 SVGAGI (reference sequence). V was pared by 1 base and J by 6 bases, with 9 bases between. The CDR3 reads CASSYYGAPEAFF. CDR3 sequence (DNA): TGTGCCAGCAGTTACTACGGGGCCCCTGAAGCTTTCTTT.

The chain couples TRBV7-8 to TRBJ2-7; 12 positions agree with TRBD2. After removal of 3 bases from V and 1 base from J, the junction contained 7 bases not matched to a gene. Per germline, CDR1 SGHVS and CDR2 FQNEAQ. The CDR3 runs to 17 residues. CDR3 DNA sequence: TGTGCCAGCAGCTTTCCTTTACTAGCGGGGGGATCCTACGAGCAGTACTTC. This sequence encodes CASSFPLLAGGSYEQYF.

V and J are TRBV29-1 and TRBJ1-2; perhaps TRBD1 as D (6 bases). Trimming stripped 4 bases from V and 4 bases from J, with 13 bases between. This CDR3 comprises 13 residues. The germline V gene has CDR1 SQVTM and CDR2 ANQGSEA. Written as DNA, the CDR3 is TGCAGCGTTGCAGGGGCGCAGGGCTATGGCTACACCTTC. The encoded protein is CSVAGAQGYGYTF.